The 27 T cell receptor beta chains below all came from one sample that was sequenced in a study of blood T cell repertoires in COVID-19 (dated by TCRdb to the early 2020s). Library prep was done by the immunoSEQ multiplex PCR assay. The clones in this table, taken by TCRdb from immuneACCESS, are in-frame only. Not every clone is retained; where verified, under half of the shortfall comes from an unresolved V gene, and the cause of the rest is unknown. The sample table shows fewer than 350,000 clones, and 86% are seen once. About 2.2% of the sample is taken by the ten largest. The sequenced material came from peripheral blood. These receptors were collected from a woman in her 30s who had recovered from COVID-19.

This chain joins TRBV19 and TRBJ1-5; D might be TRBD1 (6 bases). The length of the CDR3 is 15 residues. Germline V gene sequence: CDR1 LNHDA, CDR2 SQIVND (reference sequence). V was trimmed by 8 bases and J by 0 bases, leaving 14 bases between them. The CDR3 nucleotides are TGTGCCAGTCCCTATACAGGGTTTAGCAATCAGCCCCAGCATTTT. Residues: CASPYTGFSNQPQHF.

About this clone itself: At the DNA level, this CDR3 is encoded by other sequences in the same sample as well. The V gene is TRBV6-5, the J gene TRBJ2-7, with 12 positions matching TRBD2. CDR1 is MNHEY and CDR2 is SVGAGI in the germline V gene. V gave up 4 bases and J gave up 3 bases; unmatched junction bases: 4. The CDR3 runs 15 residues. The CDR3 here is CASSSGLAGSYEQYF. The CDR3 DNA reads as TGTGCCAGCAGTTCCGGACTAGCGGGGAGCTACGAGCAGTACTTC.

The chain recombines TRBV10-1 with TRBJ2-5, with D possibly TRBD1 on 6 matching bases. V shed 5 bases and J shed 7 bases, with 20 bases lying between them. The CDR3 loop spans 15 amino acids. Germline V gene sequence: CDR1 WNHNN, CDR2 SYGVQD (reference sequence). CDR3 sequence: CASSLSGGPGGTQYF. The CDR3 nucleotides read TGCGCCAGCAGTCTCAGTGGGGGCCCCGGTGGGACCCAGTACTTC.

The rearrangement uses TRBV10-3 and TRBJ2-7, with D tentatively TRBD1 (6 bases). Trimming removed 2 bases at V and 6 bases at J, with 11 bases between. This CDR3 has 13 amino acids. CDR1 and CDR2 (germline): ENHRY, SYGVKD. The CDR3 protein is CAISEQGSLEQYF. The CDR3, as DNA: TGTGCCATCAGTGAGCAGGGGAGTCTCGAGCAGTACTTC.

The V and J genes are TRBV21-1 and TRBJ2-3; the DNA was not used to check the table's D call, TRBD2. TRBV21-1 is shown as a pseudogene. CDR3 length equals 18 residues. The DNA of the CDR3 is TGTGCCAGCAGCAGGGGACTAGCGGGGGAACATAGCACAGATACGCAGTATTTT. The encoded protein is CASSRGLAGEHSTDTQYF.

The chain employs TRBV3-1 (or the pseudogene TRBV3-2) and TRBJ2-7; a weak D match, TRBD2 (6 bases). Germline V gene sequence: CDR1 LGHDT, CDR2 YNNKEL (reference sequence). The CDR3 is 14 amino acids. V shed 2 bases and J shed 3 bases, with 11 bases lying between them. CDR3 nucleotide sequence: TGTGCCAGCAGCCAATTGGGGGGAAACTACGAGCAGTACTTC. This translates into CASSQLGGNYEQYF.

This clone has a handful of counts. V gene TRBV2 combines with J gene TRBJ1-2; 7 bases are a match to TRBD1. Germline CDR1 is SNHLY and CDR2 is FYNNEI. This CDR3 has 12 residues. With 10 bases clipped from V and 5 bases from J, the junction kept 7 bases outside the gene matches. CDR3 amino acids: CAKLDRVYGYTF. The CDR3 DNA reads TGTGCCAAACTCGACAGGGTGTATGGCTACACCTTC.

The CDR3 region has the DNA TGTGCCAGCAGTTTATGGACATCAGCCAAAAACATTCAGTACTTC. Translated: CASSLWTSAKNIQYF. The chain couples TRBV28 to TRBJ2-4, with D unclear. The CDR3 is 15 residues long. Trimming left V 0 bases short and J 0 bases short, with 6 bases between. Germline CDR1 reads MDHEN; CDR2 reads SYDVKM.

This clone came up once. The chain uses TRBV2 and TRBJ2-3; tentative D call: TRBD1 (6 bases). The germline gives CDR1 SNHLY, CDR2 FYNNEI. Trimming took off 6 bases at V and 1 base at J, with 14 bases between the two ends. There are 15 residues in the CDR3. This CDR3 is CASSTGTRGTDTQYF. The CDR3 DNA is TGTGCCAGCAGCACCGGGACAAGAGGCACAGATACGCAGTATTTT.

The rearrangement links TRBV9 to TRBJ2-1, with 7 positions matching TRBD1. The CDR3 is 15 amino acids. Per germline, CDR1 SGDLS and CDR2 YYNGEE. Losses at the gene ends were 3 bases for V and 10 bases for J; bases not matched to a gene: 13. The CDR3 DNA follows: TGTGCCAGCAGCGCACCCCGTGACAGGGCCGAGGAGCAGTTCTTC. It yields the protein CASSAPRDRAEEQFF.

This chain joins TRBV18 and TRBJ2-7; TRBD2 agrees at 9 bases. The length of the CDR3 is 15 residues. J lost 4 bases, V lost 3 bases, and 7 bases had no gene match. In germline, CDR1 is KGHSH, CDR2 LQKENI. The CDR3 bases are TGTGCCAGCTCACCCCGCGGGGGGGCAGGATACGAGCAGTACTTC. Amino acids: CASSPRGGAGYEQYF.

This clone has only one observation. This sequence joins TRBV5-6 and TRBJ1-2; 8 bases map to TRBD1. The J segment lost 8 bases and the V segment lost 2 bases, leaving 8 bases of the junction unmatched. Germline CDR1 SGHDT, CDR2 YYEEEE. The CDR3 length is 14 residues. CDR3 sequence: CASSFLGTGGGYTF. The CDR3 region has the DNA TGTGCCAGCAGCTTTCTGGGGACAGGCGGGGGCTACACCTTC.

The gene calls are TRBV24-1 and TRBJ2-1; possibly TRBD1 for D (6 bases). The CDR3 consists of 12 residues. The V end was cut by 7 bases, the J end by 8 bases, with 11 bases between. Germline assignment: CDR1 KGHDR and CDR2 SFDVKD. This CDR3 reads CATRDSSHEQFF. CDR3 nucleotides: TGTGCCACCAGGGACAGTAGCCATGAGCAGTTCTTC.

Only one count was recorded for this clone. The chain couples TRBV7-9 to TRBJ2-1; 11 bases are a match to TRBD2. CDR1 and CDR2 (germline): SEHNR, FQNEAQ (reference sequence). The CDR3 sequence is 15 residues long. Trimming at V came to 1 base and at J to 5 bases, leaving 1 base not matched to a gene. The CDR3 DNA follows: TGTGCCAGCAGCTTAGTAGCGGGGGGGAACAATGAGCAGTTCTTC. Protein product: CASSLVAGGNNEQFF.

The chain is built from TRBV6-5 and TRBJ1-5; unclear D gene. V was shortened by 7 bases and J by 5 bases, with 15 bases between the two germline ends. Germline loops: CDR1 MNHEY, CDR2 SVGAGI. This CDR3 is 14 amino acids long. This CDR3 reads CASNSPPGHQPQHF. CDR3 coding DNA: TGTGCCAGCAATTCGCCCCCTGGGCATCAGCCCCAGCATTTT.

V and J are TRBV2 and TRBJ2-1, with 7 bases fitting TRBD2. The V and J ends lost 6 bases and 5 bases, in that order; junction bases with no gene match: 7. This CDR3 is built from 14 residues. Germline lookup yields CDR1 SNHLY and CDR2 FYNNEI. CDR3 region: CASSRLAENNEQFF. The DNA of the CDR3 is TGTGCCAGCAGCCGACTAGCCGAGAACAATGAGCAGTTCTTC. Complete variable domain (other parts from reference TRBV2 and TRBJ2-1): EPEVTQTPSHQVTQMGQEVILRCVPISNHLYFYWYRQILGQKVEFLVSFYNNEISEKSEIFDDQFSVERPDGSNFTLKIRSTKLEDSAMYFCASSRLAENNEQFFGPGTRLTVL.

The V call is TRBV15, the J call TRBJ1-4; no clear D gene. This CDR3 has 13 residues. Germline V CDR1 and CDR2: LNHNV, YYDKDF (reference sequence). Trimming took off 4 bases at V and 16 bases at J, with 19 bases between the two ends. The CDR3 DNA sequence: TGTGCCACCAGCACCCCCGGACGGGGAGGCGCGTTTTTT. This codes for CATSTPGRGGAFF.

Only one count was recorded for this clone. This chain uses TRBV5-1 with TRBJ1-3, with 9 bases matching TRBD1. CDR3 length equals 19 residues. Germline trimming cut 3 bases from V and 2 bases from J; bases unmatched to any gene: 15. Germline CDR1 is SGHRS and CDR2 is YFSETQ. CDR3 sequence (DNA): TGCGCCAGCAGCTCTGGACAGGGGTTACCTGGCTTTCCTGGAAACACCATATATTTT. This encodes CASSSGQGLPGFPGNTIYF.

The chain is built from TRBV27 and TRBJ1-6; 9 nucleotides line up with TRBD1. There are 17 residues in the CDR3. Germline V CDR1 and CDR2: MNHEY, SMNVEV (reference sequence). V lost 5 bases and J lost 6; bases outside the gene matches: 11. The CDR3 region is CASSPTQGATGNSPLHF. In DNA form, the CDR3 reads TGTGCCAGCAGTCCGACACAGGGGGCTACCGGTAATTCACCCCTCCACTTT.

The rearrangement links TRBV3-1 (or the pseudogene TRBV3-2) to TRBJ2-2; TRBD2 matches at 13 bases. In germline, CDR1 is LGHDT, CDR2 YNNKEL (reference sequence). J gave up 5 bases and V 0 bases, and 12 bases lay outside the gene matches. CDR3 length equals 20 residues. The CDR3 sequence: CASSQDLSSATSGRTGELFF. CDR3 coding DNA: TGTGCCAGCAGCCAAGATCTTTCTTCGGCGACTAGCGGGAGGACCGGGGAGCTGTTTTTT.

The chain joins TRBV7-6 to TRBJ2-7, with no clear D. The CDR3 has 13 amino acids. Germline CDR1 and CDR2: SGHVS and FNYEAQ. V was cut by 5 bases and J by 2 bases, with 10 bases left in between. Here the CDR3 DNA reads TGTGCCAGCAGCAAAACAGAAGCCTACGAGCAGTACTTC. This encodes CASSKTEAYEQYF.

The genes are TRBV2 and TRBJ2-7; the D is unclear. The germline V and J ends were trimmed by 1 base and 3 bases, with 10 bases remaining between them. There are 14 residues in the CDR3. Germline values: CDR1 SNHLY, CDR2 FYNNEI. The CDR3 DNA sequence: TGTGCCAGCAGTGAAGGGCAAGTATTCTACGAGCAGTACTTC. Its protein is CASSEGQVFYEQYF. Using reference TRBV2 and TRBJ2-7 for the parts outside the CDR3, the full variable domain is EPEVTQTPSHQVTQMGQEVILRCVPISNHLYFYWYRQILGQKVEFLVSFYNNEISEKSEIFDDQFSVERPDGSNFTLKIRSTKLEDSAMYFCASSEGQVFYEQYFGPGTRLTVT.

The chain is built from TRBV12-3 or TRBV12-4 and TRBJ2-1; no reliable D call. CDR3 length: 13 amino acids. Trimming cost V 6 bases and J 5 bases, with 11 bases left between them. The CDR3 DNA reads TGTGCCAGCAGACTAAACACCGACAATGAGCAGTTCTTC. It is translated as CASRLNTDNEQFF.

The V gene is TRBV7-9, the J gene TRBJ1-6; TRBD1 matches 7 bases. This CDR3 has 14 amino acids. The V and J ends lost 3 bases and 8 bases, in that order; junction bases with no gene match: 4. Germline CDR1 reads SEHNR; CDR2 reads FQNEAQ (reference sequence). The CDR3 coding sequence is TGTGCCAGCAGCTTTCAGGGGGACTATTCACCCCTCCACTTT. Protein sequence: CASSFQGDYSPLHF.

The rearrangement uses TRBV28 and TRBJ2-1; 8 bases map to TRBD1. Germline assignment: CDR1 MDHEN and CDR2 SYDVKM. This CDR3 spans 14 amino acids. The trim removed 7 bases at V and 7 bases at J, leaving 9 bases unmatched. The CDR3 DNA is TGTGCCAGCACGGCAGGGGGCGCGGGGAATGAGCAGTTCTTC. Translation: CASTAGGAGNEQFF.

CDR3 in DNA: TGTGCCAGCAGCCAAGTCGTCGGCGGGAGTACAGAGACCCAGTACTTC. This codes for CASSQVVGGSTETQYF. The chain employs TRBV3-1 (or the pseudogene TRBV3-2) and TRBJ2-5; 7 nucleotides match TRBD2. The V gene's germline CDR1 is LGHDT and CDR2 YNNKEL (reference sequence). J was trimmed by 4 bases and V by 1 base; bases with no gene match: 9. CDR3 length equals 16 residues.

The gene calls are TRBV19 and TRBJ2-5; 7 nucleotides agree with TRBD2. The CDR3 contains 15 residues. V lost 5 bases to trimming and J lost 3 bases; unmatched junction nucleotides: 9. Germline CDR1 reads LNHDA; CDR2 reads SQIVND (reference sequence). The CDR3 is CASSPQGSGKETQYF. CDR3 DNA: TGTGCCAGTAGTCCCCAAGGAAGCGGGAAAGAGACCCAGTACTTC. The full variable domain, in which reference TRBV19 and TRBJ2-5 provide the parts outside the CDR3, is DGGITQSPKYLFRKEGQNVTLSCEQNLNHDAMYWYRQDPGQGLRLIYYSQIVNDFQKGDIAEGYSVSREKKESFPLTVTSAQKNPTAFYLCASSPQGSGKETQYFGPGTRLLVL.